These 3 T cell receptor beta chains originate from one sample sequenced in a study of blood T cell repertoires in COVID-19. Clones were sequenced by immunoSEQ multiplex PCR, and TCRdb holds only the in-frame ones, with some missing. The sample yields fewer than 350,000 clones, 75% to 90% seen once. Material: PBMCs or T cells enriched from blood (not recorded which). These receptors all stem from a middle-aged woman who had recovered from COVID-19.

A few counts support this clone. In DNA, the CDR3 is TGTGCCAGTAGTTTAACAGGGGTAGGTCAGCCCCAGCATTTT. The encoded protein is CASSLTGVGQPQHF. The rearrangement joins TRBV19 to TRBJ1-5, with 7 bases fitting TRBD1. Germline trimming cut 5 bases from V and 6 bases from J; bases unmatched to any gene: 7. Germline V gives CDR1 LNHDA, CDR2 SQIVND (reference sequence). This CDR3 region has 14 residues.

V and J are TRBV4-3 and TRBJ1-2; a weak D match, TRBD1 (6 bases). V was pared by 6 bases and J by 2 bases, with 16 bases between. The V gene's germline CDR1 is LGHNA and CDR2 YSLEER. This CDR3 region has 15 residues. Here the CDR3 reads CASSLFLGGNYGYTF. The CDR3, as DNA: TGCGCCAGCAGTCTCTTCCTAGGGGGAAACTATGGCTACACCTTC.

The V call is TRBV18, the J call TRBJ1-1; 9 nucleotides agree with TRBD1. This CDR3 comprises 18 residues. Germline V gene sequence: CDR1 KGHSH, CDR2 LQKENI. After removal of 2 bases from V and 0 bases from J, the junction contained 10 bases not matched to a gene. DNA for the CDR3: TGTGCCAGCTCACCAACTACAAGGACAGGGGCCATGAACACTGAAGCTTTCTTT. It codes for CASSPTTRTGAMNTEAFF. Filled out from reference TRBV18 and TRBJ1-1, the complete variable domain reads NAGVMQNPRHLVRRRGQEARLRCSPMKGHSHVYWYRQLPEEGLKFMVYLQKENIIDESGMPKERFSAEFPKEGPSILRIQQVVRGDSAAYFCASSPTTRTGAMNTEAFFGQGTRLTVV.